One and the same sample provided the 23 T cell receptor beta chains below, sequenced in a study of cytomegalovirus exposure and HLA in healthy donors. PCR amplification relied on 60 Vbeta primers (plus 13 Jbeta primers). The table came from immunoSEQ multiplex PCR; TCRdb's copy has only in-frame clones and leaves some out. The table shows some 180,000 clones, with roughly 85% occurring only once. Sequencing input: PBMCs. These receptors came from a woman in her 50s in good health and CMV-seronegative.

This clone has a single count. This sequence joins TRBV5-1 and TRBJ1-1; 9 bases agree with TRBD1. Germline V CDR1 and CDR2: SGHRS, YFSETQ. This CDR3 is built from 14 residues. V shed 4 bases and J 5 bases; nucleotides not matched to a gene: 6. CDR3 coding DNA: TGCGCCAGCAGCCTACGGACAGGGGATACTGAAGCTTTCTTT. The encoded protein is CASSLRTGDTEAFF.

The V and J genes are TRBV5-1 and TRBJ1-1, with D possibly TRBD1 on 6 matching bases. The CDR3 contains 16 residues. CDR1 and CDR2 from the germline V gene are SGHRS and YFSETQ. Trimming removed 0 bases from V and 0 bases from J, with 12 bases in between. CDR3 sequence (DNA): TGCGCCAGCAGCTTGGGACAGGCTTCATTGAACACTGAAGCTTTCTTT. Its translation is CASSLGQASLNTEAFF.

This clone was recorded only once. The rearrangement joins TRBV30 to TRBJ1-5; possible D gene TRBD1, 6 bases. Trimming removed 3 bases from V and 5 bases from J, with 11 bases in between. The CDR3 covers 13 residues. Per germline, CDR1 GTSNPN and CDR2 SVGIG (reference sequence). In DNA form, the CDR3 reads TGTGCCTGGAGAAGGGACACCTATCAGCCCCAGCATTTT. This codes for CAWRRDTYQPQHF.

The rearrangement joins TRBV18 to TRBJ1-5, with D hard to call. This CDR3 has 14 amino acids. From germline, CDR1 is KGHSH and CDR2 LQKENI. Trimming cost V 6 bases and J 1 base, with 10 bases left between them. DNA for the CDR3: TGTGCCAGCTCCCTCGTCGGGAGCAATCAGCCCCAGCATTTT. Amino acid sequence: CASSLVGSNQPQHF.

The chain has TRBV9 and TRBJ2-1; 8 bases map to TRBD1. The V gene end was trimmed by 0 bases and the J gene end by 4 bases; junction bases not matched to a gene: 3. The CDR3 length is 15 residues. Germline CDR1 and CDR2: SGDLS and YYNGEE. The DNA of the CDR3 is TGTGCCAGCAGCGTAGATGGGACAGGTTACAATGAGCAGTTCTTC. Protein sequence: CASSVDGTGYNEQFF.

This chain's CDR3 is CASSLTAGNTEAFF. In nucleotides, the CDR3 is TGCGCCAGCAGCTTGACTGCGGGGAACACTGAAGCTTTCTTT. This sequence joins TRBV5-1 and TRBJ1-1, with D unclear. Germline CDR1 and CDR2: SGHRS and YFSETQ. Trimming left V 1 base short and J 1 base short, with 8 bases between. This CDR3 has 14 amino acids.

The chain uses TRBV4-1 and TRBJ2-7, with TRBD2 identical over 7 bases. CDR1 is MGHRA, CDR2 YSYEKL, per germline. There are 15 residues in the CDR3. Trimming removed 0 bases from V and 3 bases from J; junction bases left unmatched: 5. For the CDR3, the DNA is TGCGCCAGCAGCCAAGAATGGGGGGGAGGCTACGAGCAGTACTTC. It specifies CASSQEWGGGYEQYF.

This clone was recorded once. This chain links TRBV18 with TRBJ2-1, with a weak D call TRBD1 (5 bases). Per germline, CDR1 KGHSH and CDR2 LQKENI. V dropped 1 base and J dropped 1 base, with 11 bases sitting between them. The CDR3 consists of 16 residues. The DNA for the CDR3 is TGTGCCAGCTCACCACTAACCCAGGGTTCCTACAATGAGCAGTTCTTC. It is translated as CASSPLTQGSYNEQFF.

The chain has TRBV5-5 and TRBJ1-1; the match to TRBD1 covers 8 bases. The ends lost 4 bases at V and 4 bases at J; junction bases unmatched: 6. The germline V gene has CDR1 SGHKS and CDR2 YYEKEE (reference sequence). This CDR3 has 14 amino acids. The CDR3 bases are TGTGCCAGCAGCAAAGTACAGGGGGGCACTGAAGCTTTCTTT. This encodes CASSKVQGGTEAFF.

The rearrangement joins TRBV5-4 to TRBJ1-2; 7 nucleotides match TRBD1. This CDR3 is built from 14 residues. The junction had 4 bases not matched to a gene; V was cut back by 5 bases and J by 0 bases. Germline CDR1 reads SGHNT; CDR2 reads YYREEE (reference sequence). Here the CDR3 reads CASRGQLSNYGYTF. Written as DNA, the CDR3 is TGTGCCAGCAGGGGACAGCTATCTAACTATGGCTACACCTTC.

The V gene is TRBV30, the J gene TRBJ1-5; TRBD1 agrees at 9 bases. V was pared by 2 bases and J by 7 bases, with 3 bases of the junction left unmatched. CDR1 and CDR2 from the germline V gene are GTSNPN and SVGIG (reference sequence). The CDR3 sequence is 13 residues long. The CDR3 sequence is CAWSSTGGQPQHF. The CDR3 region has the DNA TGTGCCTGGAGTTCGACAGGGGGGCAGCCCCAGCATTTT.

This clone was recorded once. J is TRBJ1-2 and V is TRBV6-5; TRBD1 matches 7 bases. CDR3 length: 14 residues. V trimming: 3 bases; J trimming: 8 bases; junction bases outside the gene matches: 9. Germline lookup yields CDR1 MNHEY and CDR2 SVGAGI. The CDR3 bases are TGTGCCAGCAGTTATTCGGGACAGCCAAGGGGCTACACCTTC. Its translation: CASSYSGQPRGYTF.

The V gene is TRBV19, the J gene TRBJ2-5; TRBD1 matches at 9 bases. Germline loops: CDR1 LNHDA, CDR2 SQIVND (reference sequence). The CDR3 totals 14 residues. V dropped 6 bases and J dropped 4; count of bases not matched to a gene: 6. CDR3 DNA sequence: TGTGCCAGTAGCCAGACAGGGGGTTTAGAGACCCAGTACTTC. Its translation: CASSQTGGLETQYF.

The chain links TRBV10-1 to TRBJ1-5, with a weak D call TRBD1 (6 bases). This CDR3 has 14 residues. The V end was cut by 2 bases, the J end by 8 bases, with 13 bases between. Germline V gene lookup returns CDR1 WNHNN and CDR2 SYGVQD (reference sequence). CDR3 amino acids: CASSENRDEKPQHF. CDR3 nucleotide sequence: TGCGCCAGCAGTGAGAACAGGGATGAGAAGCCCCAGCATTTT.

This chain links TRBV7-6 with TRBJ2-3, with D unresolved. The length of the CDR3 is 15 residues. V was shortened by 2 bases and J by 1 base, with 10 bases between the two germline ends. Germline-derived CDR1 and CDR2 are SGHVS and FNYEAQ. The CDR3 spells CASSLWRSGTDTQYF. For the CDR3, the DNA is TGTGCCAGCAGCTTATGGCGGAGTGGCACAGATACGCAGTATTTT. Filled out from reference TRBV7-6 and TRBJ2-3, the complete variable domain reads GAGVSQSPRYKVTKRGQDVALRCDPISGHVSLYWYRQALGQGPEFLTYFNYEAQQDKSGLPNDRFSAERPEGSISTLTIQRTEQRDSAMYRCASSLWRSGTDTQYFGPGTRLTVL.

V is TRBV7-9 and J is TRBJ2-7; 7 bases are a match to TRBD2. This CDR3 is built from 13 residues. Germline lookup yields CDR1 SEHNR and CDR2 FQNEAQ (reference sequence). After removal of 0 bases from V and 4 bases from J, the junction contained 0 bases not matched to a gene. CDR3 nucleotide sequence: TGTGCCAGCAGCTTAGCGGGAGGGTACGAGCAGTACTTC. This codes for CASSLAGGYEQYF.

The V and J genes are TRBV5-4 and TRBJ2-3; 7 positions match TRBD2. The V segment lost 0 bases and the J segment 3 bases; nucleotides outside the gene matches: 4. CDR1 is SGHNT, CDR2 YYREEE, per germline (reference sequence). This CDR3 region has 15 residues. The CDR3 sequence is CASSLAGGRTDTQYF. As DNA, the CDR3 is TGTGCCAGCAGCTTGGCGGGAGGTAGAACAGATACGCAGTATTTT.

The rearrangement links TRBV5-1 to TRBJ2-2; TRBD2 might be the D (5 bases). Germline CDR1 SGHRS, CDR2 YFSETQ. The V gene lost 3 bases and the J gene lost 2 bases, with 14 bases spanning the gap. The CDR3 totals 16 residues. The CDR3 bases are TGCGCCAGCAGCTCTTCGGGTAGCGCCAACACCGGGGAGCTGTTTTTT. Translated: CASSSSGSANTGELFF.

The chain couples TRBV30 to TRBJ2-5; 9 bases are a match to TRBD2. The J call may not be correct, given that the DNA end is closer to TRBJ2-7. The CDR3 is 14 amino acids. CDR1 is GTSNPN, CDR2 SVGIG, per germline (reference sequence). CDR3 in DNA: TGTGCCTGGCACTCTAGCGGGAAGTCCTACGAGCAGTACTTC. As protein: CAWHSSGKSYEQYF.

This clone was seen a single time. This chain uses TRBV30 with TRBJ1-6; D is undetermined. CDR3 length equals 17 residues. CDR1 and CDR2 (germline): GTSNPN, SVGIG (reference sequence). V was cut by 0 bases and J by 0 bases, with 12 bases left in between. This CDR3 reads CAWSVSVASSYNSPLHF. For the CDR3, the DNA is TGTGCCTGGAGTGTAAGTGTAGCGAGCTCCTATAATTCACCCCTCCACTTT.

This chain uses TRBV19 with TRBJ2-5, with 9 bases matching TRBD1. Germline trimming cut 10 bases from V and 3 bases from J; bases unmatched to any gene: 6. The CDR3 runs 13 residues. CDR1 is LNHDA and CDR2 is SQIVND in the germline V gene (reference sequence). Here the CDR3 DNA reads TGTGCCATTAGGAGGACAGGGGAAGAGACCCAGTACTTC. As protein: CAIRRTGEETQYF.

V usage is TRBV5-1 and J usage is TRBJ1-1, with D unclear. V lost 2 bases and J lost 0, with 14 bases in between. The CDR3 has 16 residues. Germline V gene sequence: CDR1 SGHRS, CDR2 YFSETQ. As DNA, the CDR3 is TGCGCCAGCAGCTTCGGTTTGGAGCTAATGAACACTGAAGCTTTCTTT. It is translated as CASSFGLELMNTEAFF.

A few counts support this clone. The chain recombines TRBV7-9 with TRBJ1-2; D gene ambiguous. The CDR3 is made up of 15 amino acids. Germline V gives CDR1 SEHNR, CDR2 FQNEAQ (reference sequence). Trimming left V 4 bases short and J 2 bases short, with 14 bases between. CDR3 nucleotide sequence: TGTGCCAGCAGCTATATCAGGTCAAACAACTATGGCTACACCTTC. It codes for CASSYIRSNNYGYTF.